This T cell receptor beta chain stems from a study of stem cell transplantation in POMP-related autoinflammatory disease. This table comes from immunoSEQ multiplex PCR, and its TCRdb copy is limited to in-frame clones, with some not included. The repertoire holds tens of thousands of clones, with roughly 93% as singletons. General study findings and limits: A trend toward lower repertoire diversity and greater clonality appeared in every analyzed T-cell subset of PRAID patients.

Concerning this clone: What it binds is not known.

CDR1 and CDR2 from the germline V gene are KGHSH and LQKENI. Trimming left V 3 bases short and J 9 bases short, with 15 bases between. The CDR3 is made up of 13 amino acids. This sequence was found in a human patient with POMP-related autoinflammation and immune dysregulation (PRAID). Some T cells may have originated in the graft donor. V usage is TRBV18 and J usage is TRBJ2-7; D gene uncertain. The specimen comprised CD4+ T cells from PBMCs, sampled after stem cell transplantation. This CDR3 reads CASSPRPQLGQYV. CDR3 coding DNA: TGTGCCAGCTCACCGCGACCACAGCTGGGGCAGTACGTC.